Given below is one T cell receptor beta chain in context. The data are from a study of cytomegalovirus exposure and HLA in healthy donors. Primers: 60 Vbeta forward and 13 Jbeta reverse. TCRdb keeps only in-frame clones here, not all; method: immunoSEQ multiplex PCR. The table shows around 150,000 clones, with over 60% occurring only once. The TCR sequence derives from a woman aged 45-65 years in good health and CMV-seronegative. Sequencing used PBMCs.

The DNA of the CDR3 is TGTGCCAGTAGTACCGGGAGAAGCGGGGGAGGCTCCTACAATGAGCAGTTCTTC. It yields the protein CASSTGRSGGGSYNEQFF. The V gene is TRBV19, the J gene TRBJ2-1; TRBD2 aligns across 8 bases. Looked up from germline, CDR1 is LNHDA and CDR2 is SQIVND (reference sequence). V shed 4 bases and J 0 bases; nucleotides not matched to a gene: 11. The CDR3 has 18 residues.